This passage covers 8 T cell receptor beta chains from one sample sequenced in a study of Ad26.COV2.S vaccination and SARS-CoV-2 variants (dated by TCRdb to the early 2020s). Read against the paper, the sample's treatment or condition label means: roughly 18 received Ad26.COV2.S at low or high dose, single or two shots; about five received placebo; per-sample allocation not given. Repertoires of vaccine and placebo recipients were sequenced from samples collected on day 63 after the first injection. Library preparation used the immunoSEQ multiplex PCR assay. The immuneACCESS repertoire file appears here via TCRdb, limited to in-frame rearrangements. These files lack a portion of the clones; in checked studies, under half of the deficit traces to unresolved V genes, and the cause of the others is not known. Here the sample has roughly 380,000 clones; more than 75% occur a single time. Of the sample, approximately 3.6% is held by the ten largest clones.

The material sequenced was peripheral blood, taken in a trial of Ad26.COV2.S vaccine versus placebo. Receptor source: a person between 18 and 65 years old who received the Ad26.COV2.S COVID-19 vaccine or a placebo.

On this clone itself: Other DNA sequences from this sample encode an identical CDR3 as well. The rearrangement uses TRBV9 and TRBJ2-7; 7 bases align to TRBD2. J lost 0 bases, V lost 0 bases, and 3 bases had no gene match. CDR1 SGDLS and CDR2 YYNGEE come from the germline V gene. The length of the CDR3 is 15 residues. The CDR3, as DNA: TGTGCCAGCAGCGTAGAAGCGGGGCGCTCCTACGAGCAGTACTTC. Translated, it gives CASSVEAGRSYEQYF.

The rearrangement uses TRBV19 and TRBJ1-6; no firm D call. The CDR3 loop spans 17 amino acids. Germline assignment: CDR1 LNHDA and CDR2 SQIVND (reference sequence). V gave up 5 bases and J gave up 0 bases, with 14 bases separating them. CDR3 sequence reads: CASSVRQASSYNSPLHF. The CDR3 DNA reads TGTGCCAGTAGTGTGCGTCAGGCAAGCTCCTATAATTCACCCCTCCACTTT.

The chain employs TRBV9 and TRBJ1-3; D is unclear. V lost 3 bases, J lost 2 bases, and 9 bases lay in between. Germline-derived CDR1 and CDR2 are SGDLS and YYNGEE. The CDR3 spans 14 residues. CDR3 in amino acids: CASSGVKAGNTIYF. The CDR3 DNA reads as TGTGCCAGCAGCGGGGTGAAAGCTGGAAACACCATATATTTT.

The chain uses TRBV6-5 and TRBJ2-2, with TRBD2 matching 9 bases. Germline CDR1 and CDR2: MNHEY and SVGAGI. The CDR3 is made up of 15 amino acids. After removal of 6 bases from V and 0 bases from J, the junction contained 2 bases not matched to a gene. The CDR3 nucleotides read TGTGCCAGCAGATTAGCGGGGGCGAACACCGGGGAGCTGTTTTTT. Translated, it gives CASRLAGANTGELFF.

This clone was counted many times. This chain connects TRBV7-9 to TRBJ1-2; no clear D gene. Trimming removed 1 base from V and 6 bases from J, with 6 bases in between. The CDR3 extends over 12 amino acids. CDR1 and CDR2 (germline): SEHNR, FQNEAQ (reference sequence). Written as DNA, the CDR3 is TGTGCCAGCAGCTTAGGCGGGAATGGCTACACCTTC. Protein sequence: CASSLGGNGYTF.

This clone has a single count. The CDR3 sequence is CATSVGGHQPQHF. CDR3 bases: TGTGCCACCAGCGTCGGGGGTCATCAGCCCCAGCATTTT. The V gene is TRBV15, the J gene TRBJ1-5; the D gene is possibly TRBD1 (5 bases). V dropped 5 bases and J dropped 5 bases, with 10 bases sitting between them. The germline V gene has CDR1 LNHNV and CDR2 YYDKDF (reference sequence). The CDR3 covers 13 residues.

CDR3 region: CASSMTRSDKFLAYEQYF. The CDR3 nucleotides read TGTGCCAGTAGTATGACCCGAAGTGACAAGTTTTTAGCCTACGAGCAGTACTTC. The chain uses TRBV19 and TRBJ2-7; D not certain. CDR1 is LNHDA, CDR2 SQIVND, per germline (reference sequence). Trimming removed 3 bases from V and 2 bases from J, with 23 bases in between. CDR3 size: 18 residues.

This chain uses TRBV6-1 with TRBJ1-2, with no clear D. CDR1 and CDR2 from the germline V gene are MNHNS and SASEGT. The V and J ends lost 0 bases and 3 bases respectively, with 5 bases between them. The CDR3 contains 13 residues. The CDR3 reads CASSEAGDYGYTF. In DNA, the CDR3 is TGTGCCAGCAGTGAAGCCGGAGACTATGGCTACACCTTC.